Reported below is one T cell receptor (beta chain). This sample is drawn from a study of T cells expressing NK-cell markers. As the method of synthesis, 5'RACE template switching with UMIs yielded TCR beta cDNA. TCRdb derives one entry per CDR3 protein from the 5' RACE reads, leaving out DNA. With 550,000 or so distinct CDR3 sequences in the sample, the ten largest clones hold roughly 3.4%. This CDR3 has 12 amino acids. Germline V gene data show CDR1 as SNHLY and CDR2 as FYNNEI. The sequence was obtained from a man aged 18-30 years in good health. Input material: blood T cells: a sorted CD56 or NKG2C T cell subset, CD4+ or CD8+ T cells, or bulk PBMC T cells (not recorded which). The chain uses TRBV2 and TRBJ2-7; TCRdb's assignment of TRBD2 cannot be checked, as there is no DNA. CDR3 sequence: CARKGGSYEQYF.